This T cell receptor (beta chain) was obtained from a study of memory CD4+ T cells and cytomegalovirus serostatus. At the level of the study: Donors were healthy Belgian adults, under ten CMV seropositive and about two dozen seronegative.

Germline CDR1 MNHNS, CDR2 SASEGT. This CDR3 spans 14 amino acids. Trimming took off 7 bases at V and 4 bases at J, with 14 bases between the two ends. Sequencing used immunoSEQ multiplex PCR; TCRdb keeps in-frame clones, though not all of them. The sample includes 60,000 to 70,000 clones, 76% seen only once; the top ten take 4% to 5%. Single viable CD3+CD4+CD8-CD45RO+ cells were sorted as the memory CD4+ T cells. V is TRBV6-1 and J is TRBJ1-5; D is unresolved. This TCR was sampled from an adult in good health and CMV-seropositive. Sequencing was carried out using memory CD4+ T cells from blood. As DNA, the CDR3 is TGTGCCAGCAACCCGGGCCTAGGGAATCAGCCCCAGCATTTT. Residues: CASNPGLGNQPQHF.